A single sample gave rise to the 7 T cell receptor beta chains below, sequenced in a study of intratumoral heterogeneity in liver cancer. Some clones are missing from TCRdb's copy, which holds only in-frame ones; the method was immunoSEQ multiplex PCR. The data show thousands of clones, approximately 73% seen once. Here the sequenced sample was tumor-adjacent normal tissue, taken before any cancer treatment. These receptors all stem from a man between 65 and 80 years old with hepatocellular carcinoma.

This clone was seen just once. The chain couples TRBV9 to TRBJ2-1; 8 nucleotides agree with TRBD2. The CDR3 is made up of 17 amino acids. V lost 2 bases, J lost 8 bases, and 15 bases stayed unmatched. Germline CDR1 and CDR2: SGDLS and YYNGEE. CDR3 coding DNA: TGTGCCAGCAGCGTCCGACCTATAGCGGGGATCTTCGATGAGCAGTTCTTC. Protein product: CASSVRPIAGIFDEQFF. The variable domain in full, completed from reference TRBV9 and TRBJ2-1, reads DSGVTQTPKHLITATGQRVTLRCSPRSGDLSVYWYQQSLDQGLQFLIQYYNGEERAKGNILERFSAQQFPDLHSELNLSSLELGDSALYFCASSVRPIAGIFDEQFFGPGTRLTVL.

V usage is TRBV6-2 or TRBV6-3 and J usage is TRBJ2-7, with TRBD1 matching 9 bases. This CDR3 has 15 amino acids. The germline gives CDR1 MNHEY, CDR2 SVGEGT. V lost 2 bases and J lost 2; bases outside the gene matches: 4. The DNA for the CDR3 is TGTGCCAGCAGTTACCCGGGACAGGGCACCTACGAGCAGTACGTC. It codes for CASSYPGQGTYEQYV.

The rearrangement uses TRBV12-3 or TRBV12-4 and TRBJ2-3; D remains unclear. Between the trimmed V and J ends, which lost 5 bases and 10 bases, there was a span of 10 bases. This CDR3 contains 11 residues. The CDR3 sequence: CASSPQGPQYF. The CDR3 bases are TGTGCCAGCAGTCCCCAAGGGCCGCAGTATTTT.

V is TRBV18 and J is TRBJ1-4; weak D call: TRBD1 (6 bases). CDR1 is KGHSH and CDR2 is LQKENI in the germline V gene. The CDR3 extends over 15 amino acids. Trimming shortened V by 6 bases and J by 3 bases, and 14 bases separated the two germline ends. The CDR3 coding sequence is TGTGCCAGCTCGCCCGACAGGCGGCCTAATGAAAAACTGTTTTTT. This encodes CASSPDRRPNEKLFF.

The rearrangement links TRBV4-1 to TRBJ2-7; a possible D gene is TRBD1 (6 bases). This CDR3 contains 15 residues. Looked up from germline, CDR1 is MGHRA and CDR2 is YSYEKL. Trimming left V 3 bases short and J 2 bases short, with 14 bases between. CDR3 DNA: TGCGCCAGCAGCCAGGCCAGCAGGGGCCCCTACGAGCAGTACTTC. It translates to CASSQASRGPYEQYF.

This chain uses TRBV2 with TRBJ1-6; TRBD1 matches at 9 bases. CDR1 and CDR2 (germline): SNHLY, FYNNEI. Germline trimming cut 7 bases from V and 7 bases from J; bases unmatched to any gene: 8. The CDR3 runs to 15 residues. CDR3 loop: CASTTGTGRNSPLHF. CDR3 bases: TGTGCCAGCACAACCGGGACAGGGAGGAATTCACCCCTCCACTTT.

The chain joins TRBV10-3 to TRBJ1-5; TRBD1 aligns across 12 bases. Germline assignment: CDR1 ENHRY and CDR2 SYGVKD. After removal of 9 bases from V and 7 bases from J, the junction contained 1 base not matched to a gene. The CDR3 length is 12 residues. The chain's CDR3 is CAIGTGGQPQHF. CDR3 coding DNA: TGTGCCATAGGGACAGGGGGCCAGCCCCAGCATTTT.